The 21 T cell receptor beta chains below were found in one sample sequenced in a study of cytomegalovirus exposure and HLA in healthy donors. The PCR contained 60 Vbeta and 13 Jbeta primers. Clones were read by immunoSEQ multiplex PCR, and TCRdb kept only the in-frame ones, dropping some. The sample records approximately 51,000 clones, around 85% being singletons. The sample taken for sequencing was PBMCs. All receptors come from a boy aged 5-17 years in good health and CMV-seropositive.

As concerns this clone: One junction end disagrees with the germline gene, perhaps due to a read error. The genes are TRBV7-9 and TRBJ2-3, with 10 bases lining up with TRBD2. Germline assignment: CDR1 SEHNR and CDR2 FQNEAQ (reference sequence). The length of the CDR3 is 17 residues. In nucleotides, the CDR3 is TGTTCCAGCAGCTCCACGGCGATTAGCGGGGGGAGAGATACGCAGTATTTT. Translating it yields CSSSSTAISGGRDTQYF.

As DNA, the CDR3 is TGCGCCAGCAGCCCAGTGGGACAGACATTAGCCAAAAACATTCAGTACTTC. It is translated as CASSPVGQTLAKNIQYF. The chain recombines TRBV4-1 with TRBJ2-4; TRBD1 aligns across 7 bases. Germline V gene lookup returns CDR1 MGHRA and CDR2 YSYEKL. With 4 bases clipped from V and 0 bases from J, the junction kept 9 bases outside the gene matches. The CDR3 length is 17 residues.

This clone appeared once. The chain links TRBV7-3 to TRBJ2-7, with D possibly being TRBD1 (5 bases). CDR1 and CDR2 from the germline V gene are SGHTA and FQGTGA. The germline V and J ends were trimmed by 5 bases and 7 bases, with 15 bases remaining between them. The CDR3 covers 13 residues. CDR3 DNA sequence: TGTGCCAGCAGCCAGGGTTCTGCTAATGAGCAGTACTTC. Its translation: CASSQGSANEQYF.

V usage is TRBV19 and J usage is TRBJ1-5; TRBD1 might be the D (6 bases). The CDR3 runs to 16 residues. Trimming took 5 bases from V and 4 from J, leaving 18 bases between them. Germline CDR1 is LNHDA and CDR2 is SQIVND (reference sequence). This CDR3 reads CASSSSDGQLNQPQHF. DNA of the CDR3: TGTGCCAGTAGTTCCAGTGACGGACAGCTTAATCAGCCCCAGCATTTT.

This chain links TRBV7-6 with TRBJ2-3; D remains ambiguous. Germline CDR1 and CDR2: SGHVS and FNYEAQ. V was trimmed by 8 bases and J by 5 bases, leaving 14 bases between them. This CDR3 region has 13 residues. The DNA of the CDR3 is TGTGCCAGCCAGAACTCCAGGATAGATACGCAGTATTTT. This sequence encodes CASQNSRIDTQYF.

The chain recombines TRBV7-9 with TRBJ1-2; D not certain. Germline lookup yields CDR1 SEHNR and CDR2 FQNEAQ (reference sequence). The CDR3 has 12 amino acids. Here the CDR3 reads CSTQATNYGYTF. CDR3 nucleotides: TGTTCCACCCAGGCGACTAACTATGGCTACACCTTC.

The gene calls are TRBV2 and TRBJ1-1; D gene unclear. The CDR3 spans 11 residues. CDR1 is SNHLY and CDR2 is FYNNEI in the germline V gene. The ends were cut back, 2 bases at V and 10 bases at J, with 8 bases in the middle. In nucleotides, the CDR3 is TGTGCCAGCAGTGAAATGAGGGCAGCTTTCTTT. Protein sequence: CASSEMRAAFF.

This clone showed up just a few times. V gene TRBV4-1 combines with J gene TRBJ1-4; no firm D call. V was shortened by 4 bases and J by 7 bases, with 19 bases between the two germline ends. The length of the CDR3 is 16 residues. The V gene's germline CDR1 is MGHRA and CDR2 YSYEKL. DNA for the CDR3: TGCGCCAGCAGCCTCGAGAGGGAGGGAGGAAGTGAAAAACTGTTTTTT. It encodes CASSLEREGGSEKLFF.

This chain connects TRBV29-1 to TRBJ1-1, with D perhaps TRBD1 (6 bases). Germline V gene sequence: CDR1 SQVTM, CDR2 ANQGSEA. V was trimmed by 5 bases and J by 4 bases, leaving 14 bases between them. The CDR3 has 13 amino acids. CDR3 DNA sequence: TGCAGCGTTCTTCGGACAGCTGGCACTGAAGCTTTCTTT. Its translation: CSVLRTAGTEAFF.

The chain has TRBV7-8 and TRBJ2-1; D might be TRBD2 (6 bases). Germline CDR1 reads SGHVS; CDR2 reads FQNEAQ. V lost 5 bases, J lost 10 bases, and 18 bases lay in between. This CDR3 is built from 14 residues. The CDR3 protein is CASSRAYGLAEQFF. The CDR3 DNA reads as TGTGCCAGCAGCCGGGCCTATGGTCTAGCGGAGCAGTTCTTC.

The table lists this clone with a few counts. The chain couples TRBV5-6 to TRBJ1-4; a weak D match, TRBD1 (5 bases). The CDR3 has 16 amino acids. V lost 4 bases and J lost 7, with 20 bases in between. From germline, CDR1 is SGHDT and CDR2 YYEEEE. As DNA, the CDR3 is TGTGCCAGCAGCCTAAAAGTACAGGTATTCGGTGAAAAACTGTTTTTT. Protein sequence: CASSLKVQVFGEKLFF. The complete variable domain, with remaining parts taken from reference TRBV5-6 and TRBJ1-4, reads DAGVTQSPTHLIKTRGQQVTLRCSPKSGHDTVSWYQQALGQGPQFIFQYYEEEERQRGNFPDRFSGHQFPNYSSELNVNALLLGDSALYLCASSLKVQVFGEKLFFGSGTQLSVL.

The chain uses TRBV10-2 and TRBJ2-1; 11 bases match TRBD2. CDR3 length: 13 amino acids. Unmatched junction bases numbered 4, after V lost 10 bases and J lost 5 bases. CDR1 WSHSY and CDR2 SAAADI come from the germline V gene. In nucleotides, the CDR3 is TGCGCCACCACGGGACTAGCGGACAATGAGCAGTTCTTC. Translated: CATTGLADNEQFF.

The chain links TRBV15 to TRBJ2-3, with D possibly being TRBD1 (5 bases). Germline V gene data show CDR1 as LNHNV and CDR2 as YYDKDF (reference sequence). There are 14 residues in the CDR3. V was clipped by 0 bases and J by 10 bases, with 14 bases between them. The CDR3 loop reads CATSRDRAQGAQYF. As DNA, the CDR3 is TGTGCCACCAGCAGAGATAGAGCGCAGGGTGCGCAGTATTTT.

In this sample, this clone turned up a few times. The gene calls are TRBV7-9 and TRBJ1-4; D might be TRBD1 (6 bases). The V and J ends lost 5 bases and 6 bases respectively, with 16 bases between them. The CDR3 totals 15 residues. The germline V gene encodes CDR1 SEHNR and CDR2 FQNEAQ (reference sequence). The CDR3: CASSPQGRRDEKLFF. The DNA for the CDR3 is TGTGCCAGCAGCCCCCAGGGGCGCAGGGATGAAAAACTGTTTTTT. The full variable domain, its missing parts supplied by reference TRBV7-9 and TRBJ1-4, is DTGVSQNPRHKITKRGQNVTFRCDPISEHNRLYWYRQTLGQGPEFLTYFQNEAQLEKSRLLSDRFSAERPKGSFSTLEIQRTEQGDSAMYLCASSPQGRRDEKLFFGSGTQLSVL.

In DNA, the CDR3 is TGCGCCAGCAGCCAAGATACTACGGGGATACGCCTTAACTATGGCTACACCTTC. Amino acid sequence: CASSQDTTGIRLNYGYTF. This chain joins TRBV4-1 and TRBJ1-2; D gene unclear. V lost 0 bases and J 1 base, leaving 18 bases between the germline ends. The CDR3 sequence is 18 residues long. Germline CDR1 and CDR2: MGHRA and YSYEKL.

The chain employs TRBV4-1 and TRBJ2-7; 7 nucleotides agree with TRBD1. With 4 bases clipped from V and 4 bases from J, the junction kept 13 bases outside the gene matches. The CDR3 totals 16 residues. CDR1 MGHRA and CDR2 YSYEKL come from the germline V gene. The CDR3 region is CASSPVQGNRGYEQYF. CDR3 DNA sequence: TGCGCCAGCAGCCCAGTACAAGGGAACAGGGGTTACGAGCAGTACTTC.

V and J are TRBV6-5 and TRBJ1-5, with unresolved D. From germline, CDR1 is MNHEY and CDR2 SVGAGI. V lost 5 bases, J lost 5 bases, and 10 bases lay in between. CDR3 size: 13 residues. The CDR3 spells CASSRNSDQPQHF. In nucleotides, the CDR3 is TGTGCCAGCAGTCGGAACAGTGATCAGCCCCAGCATTTT.

The chain is built from TRBV7-3 and TRBJ2-1; no definite D call. The germline V and J ends were trimmed by 4 bases and 5 bases, with 6 bases remaining between them. The CDR3 has 12 amino acids. The germline V gene has CDR1 SGHTA and CDR2 FQGTGA. The CDR3 loop is CASSSSDNEQFF. The DNA for the CDR3 is TGTGCCAGCAGCTCGTCCGACAATGAGCAGTTCTTC.

This chain connects TRBV6-1 to TRBJ2-7, with 15 bases lining up with TRBD2. The CDR3 has 15 residues. Unmatched junction bases numbered 4, after V lost 4 bases and J lost 6 bases. In germline, CDR1 is MNHNS, CDR2 SASEGT. The DNA for the CDR3 is TGTGCCAGCAGTGGGACTAGCGGGGGGGCCAGCGAGCAGTACTTC. Protein product: CASSGTSGGASEQYF.

The V gene is TRBV18, the J gene TRBJ2-7; 12 nucleotides agree with TRBD2. The germline CDR1 and CDR2 sequences are KGHSH and LQKENI. CDR3 size: 15 residues. The V and J ends lost 5 bases and 4 bases, in that order; junction bases with no gene match: 6. The CDR3 reads CASSSLAGGPYEQYF. Written as DNA, the CDR3 is TGTGCCAGCTCAAGTCTAGCGGGGGGGCCATACGAGCAGTACTTC. The full variable domain, rest sourced from reference TRBV18 and TRBJ2-7, is NAGVMQNPRHLVRRRGQEARLRCSPMKGHSHVYWYRQLPEEGLKFMVYLQKENIIDESGMPKERFSAEFPKEGPSILRIQQVVRGDSAAYFCASSSLAGGPYEQYFGPGTRLTVT.

This chain uses TRBV27 with TRBJ1-6; a weak D match, TRBD1 (5 bases). Per germline, CDR1 MNHEY and CDR2 SMNVEV (reference sequence). Trimming took 3 bases from V and 15 from J, leaving 15 bases between them. The CDR3 runs to 13 residues. CDR3 sequence (DNA): TGTGCCAGCAGTTTTGCAGGGCAGCCTCACCTCCACTTT. This gives the protein CASSFAGQPHLHF.